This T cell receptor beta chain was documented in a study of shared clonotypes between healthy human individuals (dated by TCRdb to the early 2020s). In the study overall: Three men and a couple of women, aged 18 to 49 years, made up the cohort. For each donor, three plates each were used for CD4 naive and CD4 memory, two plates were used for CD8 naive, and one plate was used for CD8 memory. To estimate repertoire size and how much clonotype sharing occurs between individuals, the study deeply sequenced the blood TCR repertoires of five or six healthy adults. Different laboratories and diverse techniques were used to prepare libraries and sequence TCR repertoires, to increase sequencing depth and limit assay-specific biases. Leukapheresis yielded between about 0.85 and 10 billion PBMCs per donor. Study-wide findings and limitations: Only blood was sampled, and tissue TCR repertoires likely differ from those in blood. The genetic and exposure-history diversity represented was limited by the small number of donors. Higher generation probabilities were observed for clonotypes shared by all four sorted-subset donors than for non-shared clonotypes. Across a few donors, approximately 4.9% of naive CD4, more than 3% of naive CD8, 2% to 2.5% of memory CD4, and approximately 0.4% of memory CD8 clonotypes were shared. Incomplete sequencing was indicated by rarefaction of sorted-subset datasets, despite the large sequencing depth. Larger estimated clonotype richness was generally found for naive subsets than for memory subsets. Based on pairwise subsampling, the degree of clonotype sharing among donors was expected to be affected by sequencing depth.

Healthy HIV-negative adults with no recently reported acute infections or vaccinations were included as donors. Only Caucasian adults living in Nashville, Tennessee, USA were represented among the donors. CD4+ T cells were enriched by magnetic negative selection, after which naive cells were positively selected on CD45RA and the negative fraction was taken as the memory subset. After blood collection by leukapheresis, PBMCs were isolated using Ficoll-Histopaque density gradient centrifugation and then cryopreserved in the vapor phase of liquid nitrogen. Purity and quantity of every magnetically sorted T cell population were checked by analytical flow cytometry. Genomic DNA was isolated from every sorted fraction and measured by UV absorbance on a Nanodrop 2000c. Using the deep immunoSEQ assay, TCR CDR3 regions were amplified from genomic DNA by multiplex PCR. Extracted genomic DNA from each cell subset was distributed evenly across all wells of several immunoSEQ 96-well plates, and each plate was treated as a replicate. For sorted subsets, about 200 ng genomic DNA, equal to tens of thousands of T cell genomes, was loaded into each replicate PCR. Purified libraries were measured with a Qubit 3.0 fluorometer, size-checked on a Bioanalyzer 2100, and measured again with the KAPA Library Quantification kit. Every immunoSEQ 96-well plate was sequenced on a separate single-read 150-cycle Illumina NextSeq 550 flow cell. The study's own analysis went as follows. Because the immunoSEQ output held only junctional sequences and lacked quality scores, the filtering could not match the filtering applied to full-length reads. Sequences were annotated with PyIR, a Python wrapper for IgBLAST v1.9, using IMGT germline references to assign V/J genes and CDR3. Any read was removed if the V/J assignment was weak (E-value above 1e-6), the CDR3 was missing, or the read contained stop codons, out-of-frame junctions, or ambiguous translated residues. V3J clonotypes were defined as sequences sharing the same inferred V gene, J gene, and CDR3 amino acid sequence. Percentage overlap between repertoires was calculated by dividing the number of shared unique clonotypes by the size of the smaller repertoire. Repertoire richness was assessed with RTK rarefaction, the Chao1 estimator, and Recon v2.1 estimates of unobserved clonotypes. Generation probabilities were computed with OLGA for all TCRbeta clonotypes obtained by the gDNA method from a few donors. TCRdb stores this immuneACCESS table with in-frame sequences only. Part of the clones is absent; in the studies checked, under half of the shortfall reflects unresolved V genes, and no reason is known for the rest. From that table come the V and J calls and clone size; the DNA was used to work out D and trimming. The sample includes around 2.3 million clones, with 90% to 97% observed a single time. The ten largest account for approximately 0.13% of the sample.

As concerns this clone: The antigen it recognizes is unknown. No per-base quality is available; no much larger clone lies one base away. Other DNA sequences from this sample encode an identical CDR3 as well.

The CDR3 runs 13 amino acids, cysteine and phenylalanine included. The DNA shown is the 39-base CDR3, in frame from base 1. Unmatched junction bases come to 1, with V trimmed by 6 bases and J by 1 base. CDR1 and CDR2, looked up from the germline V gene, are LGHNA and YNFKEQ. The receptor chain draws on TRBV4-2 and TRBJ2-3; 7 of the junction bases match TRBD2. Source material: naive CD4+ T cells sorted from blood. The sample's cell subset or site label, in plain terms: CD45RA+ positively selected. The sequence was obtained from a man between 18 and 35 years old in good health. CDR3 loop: CASRSGGTDTQYF. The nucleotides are TGTGCCAGCAGGAGCGGGGGCACAGATACGCAGTATTTT.